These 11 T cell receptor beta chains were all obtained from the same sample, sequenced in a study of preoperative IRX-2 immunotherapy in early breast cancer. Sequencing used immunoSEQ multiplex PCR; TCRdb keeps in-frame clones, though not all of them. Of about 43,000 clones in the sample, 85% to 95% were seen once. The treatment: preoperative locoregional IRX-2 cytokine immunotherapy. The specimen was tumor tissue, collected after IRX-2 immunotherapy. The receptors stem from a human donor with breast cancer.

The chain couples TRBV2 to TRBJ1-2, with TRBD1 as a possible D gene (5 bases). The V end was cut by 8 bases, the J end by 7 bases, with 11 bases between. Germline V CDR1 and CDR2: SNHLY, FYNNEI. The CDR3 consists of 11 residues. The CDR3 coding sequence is TGTGCCAGCGCGGGGGACGGTGGCTACACCTTC. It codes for CASAGDGGYTF.

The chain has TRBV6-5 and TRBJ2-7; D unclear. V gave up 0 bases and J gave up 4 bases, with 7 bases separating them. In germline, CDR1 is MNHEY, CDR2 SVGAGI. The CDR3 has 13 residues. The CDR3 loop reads CASSYSSDYEQYF. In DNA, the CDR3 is TGTGCCAGCAGTTACTCATCGGATTACGAGCAGTACTTC.

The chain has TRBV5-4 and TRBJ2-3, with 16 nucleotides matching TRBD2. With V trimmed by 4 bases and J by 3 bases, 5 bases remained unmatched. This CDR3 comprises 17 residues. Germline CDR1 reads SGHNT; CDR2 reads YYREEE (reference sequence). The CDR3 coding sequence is TGTGCCAGCAGCCTGGGACTAGCGGGGGGGATTACAGATACGCAGTATTTT. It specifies CASSLGLAGGITDTQYF.

The CDR3 loop is CASRWGGEKLFF. The CDR3 DNA is TGTGCCAGCAGATGGGGGGGTGAAAAACTGTTTTTT. This chain uses TRBV5-5 with TRBJ1-4, with D possibly being TRBD1 (5 bases). This CDR3 contains 12 residues. V was clipped by 5 bases and J by 7 bases, with 9 bases between them. CDR1 is SGHKS, CDR2 YYEKEE, per germline (reference sequence).

This chain's CDR3 is CASSQDWGGVSSYNEQFF. The CDR3 nucleotides read TGCGCCAGCAGCCAAGATTGGGGCGGGGTAAGCTCCTACAATGAGCAGTTCTTC. This chain connects TRBV4-3 to TRBJ2-1; TRBD2 is a possible D gene (6 bases). Trimming stripped 0 bases from V and 0 bases from J, with 15 bases between. This CDR3 has 18 residues. Germline V gene data show CDR1 as LGHNA and CDR2 as YSLEER.

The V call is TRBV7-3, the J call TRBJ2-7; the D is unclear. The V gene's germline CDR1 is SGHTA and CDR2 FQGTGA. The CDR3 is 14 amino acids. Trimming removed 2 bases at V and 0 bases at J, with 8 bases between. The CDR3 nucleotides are TGTGCCAGCAGCTTATACGGCAACTCCTACGAGCAGTACTTC. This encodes CASSLYGNSYEQYF.

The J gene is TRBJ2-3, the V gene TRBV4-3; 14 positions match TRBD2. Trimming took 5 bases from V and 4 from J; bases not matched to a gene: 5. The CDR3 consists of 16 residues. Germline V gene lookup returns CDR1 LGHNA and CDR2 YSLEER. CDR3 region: CASSSRLAGGPDTQYF. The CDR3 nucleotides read TGCGCCAGCAGCTCGCGACTAGCGGGAGGGCCAGATACGCAGTATTTT.

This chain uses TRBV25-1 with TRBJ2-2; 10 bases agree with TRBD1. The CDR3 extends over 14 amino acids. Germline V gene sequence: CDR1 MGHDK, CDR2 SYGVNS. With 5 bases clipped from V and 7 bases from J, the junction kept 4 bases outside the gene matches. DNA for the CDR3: TGTGCCAGCAGTCCCCGGACAGGGGGCGGGGAGCTGTTTTTT. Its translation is CASSPRTGGGELFF.

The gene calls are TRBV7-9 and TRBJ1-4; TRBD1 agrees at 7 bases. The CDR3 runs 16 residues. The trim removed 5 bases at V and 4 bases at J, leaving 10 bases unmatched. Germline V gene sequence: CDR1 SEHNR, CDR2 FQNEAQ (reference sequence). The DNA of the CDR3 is TGTGCCAGCAGCCCGCAGACAGGGACCCGTAATGAAAAACTGTTTTTT. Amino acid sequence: CASSPQTGTRNEKLFF. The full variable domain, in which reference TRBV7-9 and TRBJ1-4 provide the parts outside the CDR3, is DTGVSQNPRHKITKRGQNVTFRCDPISEHNRLYWYRQTLGQGPEFLTYFQNEAQLEKSRLLSDRFSAERPKGSFSTLEIQRTEQGDSAMYLCASSPQTGTRNEKLFFGSGTQLSVL.

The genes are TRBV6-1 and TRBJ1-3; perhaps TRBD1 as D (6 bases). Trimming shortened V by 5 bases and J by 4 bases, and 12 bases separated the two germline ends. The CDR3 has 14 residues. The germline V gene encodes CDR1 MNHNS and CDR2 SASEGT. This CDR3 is CASSLQGLGNTIYF. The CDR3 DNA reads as TGTGCCAGCAGTCTCCAGGGGTTAGGAAACACCATATATTTT.

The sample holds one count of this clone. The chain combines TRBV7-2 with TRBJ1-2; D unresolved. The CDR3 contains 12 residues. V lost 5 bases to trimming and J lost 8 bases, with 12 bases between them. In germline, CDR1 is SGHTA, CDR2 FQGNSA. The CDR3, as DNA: TGTGCCAGCAGCCCTTACACGGAAGGCTACACCTTC. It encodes CASSPYTEGYTF.